Only a few counts were recorded for the clone carrying this T cell receptor (beta chain). Its specificity is unknown. Trimming removed 3 bases at V and 1 base at J, with 16 bases between. There are 17 residues in the CDR3. The data were obtained in a study of identical twins. General study findings and limits: Where beta out-of-frame sequences were concerned, excess twin sharing was weaker. The models gave estimates that fell short of the out-of-frame TCR alpha sharing seen in monozygotic twins. With abundant cord blood beta clonotypes, insertions were fewer; memory repertoires showed no such pattern.

cDNA molecules carried unique molecular identifiers, and template switching added a universal primer site. TCRdb used MiXCR to reprocess the 5' RACE reads, holding one entry per CDR3 protein. The table lists around 490,000 distinct CDR3 sequences, 13% to 15% of them singletons. The sample was also linked to a second study, of yellow fever vaccine responses in identical twins.

The chain recombines TRBV12-3 or TRBV12-4 with TRBJ2-1, with D possibly called TRBD1 or TRBD2 (5 bases each). This clonotype was sampled from a young woman in good health. The sample consisted of CD4+ T cells sorted from blood. The DNA for the CDR3 is TGTGCCAGCAGTTTCGACCCGGGACGGCTTTCCTACAATGAGCAGTTCTTC. Translation gives CASSFDPGRLSYNEQFF.